This T cell receptor beta chain is from a study of response to subunit inactivated influenza vaccine. Overall study results and limits: After each seasonal influenza vaccination, few new T cells are recruited, the authors suggested.

This clonotype was counted a few times. What it binds is not known. The germline CDR1 and CDR2 sequences are MGHRA and YSYEKL. V lost 7 bases to trimming and J lost 0 bases; unmatched junction nucleotides: 15. CDR3 length: 18 residues. MiXCR was run by TCRdb on the RT-PCR reads, yielding one entry per CDR3 protein. Counted here are approximately 310,000 distinct CDR3 sequences, roughly 22% occurring once; the ten biggest clones make up 10%. This TCR derives from a man aged 50 to 69 who received an inactivated influenza vaccine. V is TRBV4-1 and J is TRBJ1-5, with 7 bases aligning to TRBD1. The material was PBMCs from blood, obtained about 20 months after vaccination. In DNA form, the CDR3 reads TGCGCCAGCATCGACGGAATGGGCAGGGGGTATAGCAATCAGCCCCAGCATTTT. Its protein product is CASIDGMGRGYSNQPQHF.